This is a list of T cell receptor beta chains from one sample in a study of OX40 agonist ivuxolimab in advanced cancers. Clones were read by immunoSEQ multiplex PCR, and TCRdb kept only the in-frame ones, dropping some. In the table there are roughly 98,000 clones, about 86% of which are singletons. The sample was CD4+ or CD8+ T cells sorted from blood, taken in a trial of the OX40 agonist ivuxolimab. Source of these receptors: an adult with an advanced solid tumor such as melanoma, head and neck, liver or kidney cancer. CDR3s leave out the opening cysteine and the closing phenylalanine or tryptophan. The size field is filled for only some rows; it gives once, few, many or a size class.

TRBV9	TRBJ2-3	NA	ASSLPPSAGGSTDTQY
TRBV19	TRBJ1-2	NA	ASSIGTGNYGYT
TRBV27	TRBJ1-2	NA	ASRKPGQGFTGYT
TRBV4-1	TRBJ1-4	NA	ASRRTGVANEKLF
TRBV4-2	TRBJ1-2	few	ASSGTGHYGYT
TRBV19	TRBJ2-5	NA	ASRGTETQY
TRBV6-1	TRBJ1-2	NA	ASANTGRYGYT
TRBV5-4	TRBJ2-2	NA	ASRPRGNTGELF
TRBV19	TRBJ2-3	NA	ASSIGTSGGSTDTQY
TRBV5-6	TRBJ1-6	NA	ASTISQLHGTLH
TRBV2	TRBJ2-2	NA	ASIGVAGTGELF
TRBV28	TRBJ1-2	NA	ASTMRDRGSVGYT
TRBV19	TRBJ2-4	NA	ASSIRTSAKNIQY
TRBV7-8	TRBJ1-6	NA	ASSLGGSRSSPLH
TRBV11-2	TRBJ2-1	NA	ASSLVPAGVINNEQF
TRBV2	TRBJ1-1	NA	ASSVDSRDTEAF
TRBV7-6	TRBJ1-1	NA	ASSFQSYTEAF
TRBV27	TRBJ2-6	NA	ASSLSRAPGANVLT
TRBV7-2	TRBJ2-7	NA	ASSLSGTSGVSSYEQY
TRBV5-4	TRBJ2-5	NA	ASSLRGGETQY
TRBV5-1	TRBJ2-2	NA	ASSLVPNTGELF
TRBV7-2	TRBJ1-2	once	ASSLAQGPYGYT
TRBV7-2	TRBJ2-7	NA	ASSLKAGTSGEQY
TRBV6-5	TRBJ1-1	NA	ASTTGTGQNTEAF
TRBV19	TRBJ2-1	NA	ASSRAYNEQF
TRBV9	TRBJ2-5	NA	ASSVSPQGQETQY
TRBV19	TRBJ2-1	NA	ASSPTAGGRHEQF
TRBV28	TRBJ1-1	NA	AINRGRFTEAF
TRBV6-1	TRBJ1-5	NA	ASSEVGRWNQPQH
TRBV5-1	TRBJ2-1	NA	ASRFDTGEQF
TRBV27	TRBJ2-5	NA	ASSLRGLETQY
TRBV6-1	TRBJ1-5	once	ASSGSRYSNQPQH
TRBV9	TRBJ2-1	NA	ASSDGTGKNEQF
TRBV28	TRBJ2-1	NA	ATLGLAADNEQF
TRBV4-2	TRBJ2-7	NA	ASSQVGKGGARSGSYEQY
TRBV28	TRBJ1-5	NA	ASSPVIRDPQH
TRBV5-6	TRBJ2-7	NA	ASRGGTSGTYEQY
TRBV6-1	TRBJ2-2	NA	ASSPDRGAPRLF
TRBV5-1	TRBJ1-4	NA	ASSLTSQGANEKLF
TRBV11-2	TRBJ2-3	NA	ASSLLTAGGGTDTQY
TRBV11-3	TRBJ2-2	NA	ASSSTSGGAVGGELF
TRBV2	TRBJ2-2	NA	ASSPTTRPGELF
TRBV10-2	TRBJ2-5	NA	ATTSWGSSGRRETQY
TRBV4-1	TRBJ1-2	NA	ASSQMGLKGRASYGYT
TRBV27	TRBJ1-3	NA	ASKPGYSGNTIY
TRBV5-5	TRBJ2-7	NA	ASSLTGTMANEQY
TRBV28	TRBJ2-7	NA	ASSSSGTKNYEQY
TRBV9	TRBJ2-2	NA	ASSVGDSFRTFTGELF
TRBV5-6	TRBJ2-1	NA	ASSFRLAGAIDEQF
TRBV5-6	TRBJ2-5	NA	ASSLQGGETQY
TRBV6-1	TRBJ1-1	few	ASSSQAAIEAF
TRBV6-5	TRBJ1-1	few	ASSLSGQLNTEAF
TRBV15	TRBJ2-7	NA	ATSILAGVDEQY
TRBV10-2	TRBJ1-2	NA	ASSESIPGTSLYGYT
TRBV7-2	TRBJ2-7	NA	ASRTGGPSYEQY
TRBV2	TRBJ2-7	NA	ASTGATDSYEQY
TRBV30	TRBJ1-4	NA	AWSLELHPNQKLF
TRBV7-8	TRBJ2-1	NA	ASSLRDSAYNEQF
TRBV14	TRBJ2-3	NA	ASSSRTSVDTQY
TRBV6-6	TRBJ1-6	NA	ASSYSGRPSNSPLH